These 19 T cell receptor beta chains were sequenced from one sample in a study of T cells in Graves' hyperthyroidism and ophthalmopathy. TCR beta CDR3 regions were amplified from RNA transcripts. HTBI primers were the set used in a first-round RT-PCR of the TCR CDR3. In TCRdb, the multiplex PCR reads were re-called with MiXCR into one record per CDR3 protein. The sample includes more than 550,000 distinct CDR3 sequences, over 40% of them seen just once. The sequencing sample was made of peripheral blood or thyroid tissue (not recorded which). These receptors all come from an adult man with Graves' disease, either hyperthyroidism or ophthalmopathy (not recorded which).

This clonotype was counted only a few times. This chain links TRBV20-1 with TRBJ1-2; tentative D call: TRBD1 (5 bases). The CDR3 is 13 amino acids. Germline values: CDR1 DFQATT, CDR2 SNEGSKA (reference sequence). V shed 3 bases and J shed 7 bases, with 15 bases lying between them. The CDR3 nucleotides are TGCAGTGCTAGGCCTCAGGGACTAATTGGCTACACCTTC. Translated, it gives CSARPQGLIGYTF.

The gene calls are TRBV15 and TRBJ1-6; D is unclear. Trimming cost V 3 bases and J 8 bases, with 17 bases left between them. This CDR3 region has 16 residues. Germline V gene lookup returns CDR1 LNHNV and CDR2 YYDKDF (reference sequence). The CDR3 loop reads CATSSRVGYTDSPLHF. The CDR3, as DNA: TGTGCCACCAGCAGCCGGGTAGGCTACACGGATTCACCCCTCCACTTT. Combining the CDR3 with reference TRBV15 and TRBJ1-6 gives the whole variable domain DAMVIQNPRYQVTQFGKPVTLSCSQTLNHNVMYWYQQKSSQAPKLLFHYYDKDFNNEADTPDNFQSRRPNTSFCFLDIRSPGLGDTAMYLCATSSRVGYTDSPLHFGNGTRLTVT.

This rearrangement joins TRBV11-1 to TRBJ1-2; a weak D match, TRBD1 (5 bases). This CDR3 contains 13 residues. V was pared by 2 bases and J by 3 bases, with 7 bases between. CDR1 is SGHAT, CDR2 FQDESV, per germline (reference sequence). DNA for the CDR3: TGTGCCAGCAGCTTAATGGGGGACTATGGCTACACCTTC. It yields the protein CASSLMGDYGYTF.

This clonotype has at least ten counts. The CDR3, as DNA: TGTGCCAGCAGCTTAGCCGGGGCAAGTCAGCCCCAGCATTTT. Translation gives CASSLAGASQPQHF. The rearrangement uses TRBV7-8 and TRBJ1-5; tentatively, D is TRBD1 (5 bases). This CDR3 is built from 14 residues. V was clipped by 0 bases and J by 6 bases, with 9 bases between them. Germline CDR1 and CDR2: SGHVS and FQNEAQ.

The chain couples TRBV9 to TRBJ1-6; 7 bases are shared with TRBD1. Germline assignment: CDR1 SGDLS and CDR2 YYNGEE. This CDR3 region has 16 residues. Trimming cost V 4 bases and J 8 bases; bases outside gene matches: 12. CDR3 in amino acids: CASSSPQGVEDSPLHF. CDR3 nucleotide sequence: TGTGCCAGCAGCTCACCGCAGGGGGTTGAGGATTCACCCCTCCACTTT.

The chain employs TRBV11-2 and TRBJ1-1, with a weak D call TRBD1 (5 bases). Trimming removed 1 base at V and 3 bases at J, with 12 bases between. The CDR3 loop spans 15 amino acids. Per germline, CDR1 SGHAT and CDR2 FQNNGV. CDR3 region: CASSLGGGRDTEAFF. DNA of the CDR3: TGTGCCAGCAGCTTAGGTGGGGGAAGAGACACTGAAGCTTTCTTT.

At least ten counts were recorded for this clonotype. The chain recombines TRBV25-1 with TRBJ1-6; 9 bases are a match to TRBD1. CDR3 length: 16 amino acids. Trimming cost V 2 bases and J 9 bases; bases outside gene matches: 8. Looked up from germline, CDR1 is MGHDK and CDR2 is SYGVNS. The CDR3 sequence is CASSEGTGLVRSPLHF. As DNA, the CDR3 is TGTGCCAGCAGTGAAGGGACAGGGCTTGTTCGTTCACCCCTCCACTTT.

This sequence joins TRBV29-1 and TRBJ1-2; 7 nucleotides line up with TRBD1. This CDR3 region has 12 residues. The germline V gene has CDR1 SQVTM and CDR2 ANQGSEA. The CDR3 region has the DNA TGCGGGGGGACAGAAGATAATTGGGGCTACACCTTC. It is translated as CGGTEDNWGYTF.

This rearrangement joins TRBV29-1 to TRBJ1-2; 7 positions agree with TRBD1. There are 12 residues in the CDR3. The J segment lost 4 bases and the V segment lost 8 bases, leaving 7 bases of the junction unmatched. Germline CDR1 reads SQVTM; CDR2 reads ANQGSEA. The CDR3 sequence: CSLATGSYGYTF. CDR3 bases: TGCAGCTTGGCGACAGGGTCCTATGGCTACACCTTC.

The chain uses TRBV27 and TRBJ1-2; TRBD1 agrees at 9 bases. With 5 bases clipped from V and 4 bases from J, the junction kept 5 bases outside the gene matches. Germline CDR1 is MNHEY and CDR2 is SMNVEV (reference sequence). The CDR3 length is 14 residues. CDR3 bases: TGTGCCAGCAGTCCCTGGGACAGGGCCTATGGCTACACCTTC. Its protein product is CASSPWDRAYGYTF.

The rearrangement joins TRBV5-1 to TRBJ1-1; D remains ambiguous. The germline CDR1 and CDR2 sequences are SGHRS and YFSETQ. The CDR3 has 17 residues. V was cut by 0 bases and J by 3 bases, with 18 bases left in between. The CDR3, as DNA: TGCGCCAGCAGCTTGGCCCCGGCAGGTGACTTTGACACTGAAGCTTTCTTT. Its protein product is CASSLAPAGDFDTEAFF. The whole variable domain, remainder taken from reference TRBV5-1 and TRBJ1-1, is KAGVTQTPRYLIKTRGQQVTLSCSPISGHRSVSWYQQTPGQGLQFLFEYFSETQRNKGNFPGRFSGRQFSNSRSEMNVSTLELGDSALYLCASSLAPAGDFDTEAFFGQGTRLTVV.

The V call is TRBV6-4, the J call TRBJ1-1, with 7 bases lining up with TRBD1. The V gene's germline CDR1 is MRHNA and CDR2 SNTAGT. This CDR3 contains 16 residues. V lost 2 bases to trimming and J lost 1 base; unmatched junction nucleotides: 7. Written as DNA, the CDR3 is TGTGCCAGCAGTGACCCGGATGGGACAGAGAACACTGAAGCTTTCTTT. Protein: CASSDPDGTENTEAFF.

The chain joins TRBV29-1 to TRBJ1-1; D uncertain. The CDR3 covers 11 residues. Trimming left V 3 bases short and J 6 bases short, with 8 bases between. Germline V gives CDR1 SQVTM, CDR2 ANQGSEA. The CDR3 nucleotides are TGCAGCGTTGATTCACAGCCTGAAGCTTTCTTT. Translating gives CSVDSQPEAFF.

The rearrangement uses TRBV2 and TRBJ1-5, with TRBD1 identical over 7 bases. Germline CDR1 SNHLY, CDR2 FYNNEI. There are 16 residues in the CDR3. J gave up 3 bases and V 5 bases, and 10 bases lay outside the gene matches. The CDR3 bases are TGTGCCAGCAGTCCCGGGACAGCTATTCCCAATCAGCCCCAGCATTTT. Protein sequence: CASSPGTAIPNQPQHF.

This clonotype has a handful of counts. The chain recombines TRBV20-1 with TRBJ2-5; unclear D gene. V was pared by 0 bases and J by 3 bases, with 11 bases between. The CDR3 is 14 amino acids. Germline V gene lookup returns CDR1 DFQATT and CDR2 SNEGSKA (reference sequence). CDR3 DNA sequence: TGCAGTGCTAGAGAAATCGGCAGGAAAGAGACCCAGTACTTC. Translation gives CSAREIGRKETQYF.

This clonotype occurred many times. CDR3 sequence (DNA): TGTGCCAGCAGCTCAGGGAACGACTATGGCTACACCTTC. Its protein is CASSSGNDYGYTF. V gene TRBV7-8 combines with J gene TRBJ1-2, with D tentatively TRBD1 (5 bases). Looked up from germline, CDR1 is SGHVS and CDR2 is FQNEAQ. V shed 4 bases and J shed 3 bases, with 9 bases lying between them. The CDR3 runs to 13 residues.

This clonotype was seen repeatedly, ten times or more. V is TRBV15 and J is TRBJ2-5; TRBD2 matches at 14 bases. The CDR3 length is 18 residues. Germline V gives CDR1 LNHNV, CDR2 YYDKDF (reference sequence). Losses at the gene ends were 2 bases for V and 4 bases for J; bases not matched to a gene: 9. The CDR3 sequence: CATSRPPGLAGEGETQYF. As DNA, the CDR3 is TGTGCCACCAGCAGACCTCCGGGACTAGCGGGAGAAGGAGAGACCCAGTACTTC.

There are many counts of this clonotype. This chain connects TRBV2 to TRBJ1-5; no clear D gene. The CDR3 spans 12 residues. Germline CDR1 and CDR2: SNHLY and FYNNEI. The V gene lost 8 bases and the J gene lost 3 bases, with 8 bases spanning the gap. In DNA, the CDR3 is TGTGCCAGCGGGAACCCCAATCAGCCCCAGCATTTT. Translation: CASGNPNQPQHF.

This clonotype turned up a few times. CDR3 protein: CASSPTVTTYGYTF. CDR3 bases: TGTGCCAGCAGCCCGACAGTAACTACCTATGGCTACACCTTC. The rearrangement links TRBV12-3 or TRBV12-4 to TRBJ1-2; D might be TRBD1 (5 bases). Trimming removed 6 bases at V and 4 bases at J, with 15 bases between. This CDR3 has 14 amino acids.